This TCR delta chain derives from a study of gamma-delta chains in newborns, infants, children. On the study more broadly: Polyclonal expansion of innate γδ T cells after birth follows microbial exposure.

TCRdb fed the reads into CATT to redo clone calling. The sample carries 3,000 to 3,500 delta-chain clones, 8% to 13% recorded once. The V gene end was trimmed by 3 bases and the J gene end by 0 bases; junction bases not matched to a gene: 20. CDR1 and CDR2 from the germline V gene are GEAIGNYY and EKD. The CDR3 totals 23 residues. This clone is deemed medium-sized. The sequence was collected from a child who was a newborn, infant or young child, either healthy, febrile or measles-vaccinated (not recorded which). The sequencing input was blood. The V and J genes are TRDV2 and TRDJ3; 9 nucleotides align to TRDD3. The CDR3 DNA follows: TGTGCCTGTGACTCTATACCTATTTACTTTACTGGGGGAAGCTCCTGGGACACCCGACAGATGTTTTTC. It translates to CACDSIPIYFTGGSSWDTRQMFF.